One and the same sample provided the 18 T cell receptor beta chains below, sequenced in a study of blood T cell repertoires in COVID-19. Profiled with immunoSEQ multiplex PCR; TCRdb holds only in-frame clones, not every one. The top ten clones hold about 3% of a sample with about 250,000 clones, roughly 90% of them seen once. The sample taken for sequencing was peripheral blood. The receptor source for this set is a woman in her thirties with active or convalescent COVID-19.

The chain employs TRBV6-2 or TRBV6-3 and TRBJ2-7; possibly TRBD2 for D (6 bases). V lost 5 bases, J lost 1 base, and 12 bases lay in between. CDR1 is MNHEY and CDR2 is SVGEGT in the germline V gene. The CDR3 is 14 residues long. CDR3 DNA sequence: TGTGCCAGCAGTCCCCCAGCGGGTTCCTACGAGCAGTACTTC. Protein product: CASSPPAGSYEQYF.

The chain carries TRBV6-2 or TRBV6-3 and TRBJ2-5; D not certain. Trimming pared 6 bases from V and 5 bases from J, leaving 13 bases between. Germline assignment: CDR1 MNHEY and CDR2 SVGEGT. There are 13 residues in the CDR3. In nucleotides, the CDR3 is TGTGCCAGCAGCCCCCCAGCCAGGGAGACCCAGTACTTC. Amino acid sequence: CASSPPARETQYF.

This chain links TRBV2 with TRBJ2-7, with TRBD2 identical over 11 bases. Germline loops: CDR1 SNHLY, CDR2 FYNNEI. Trimming removed 2 bases from V and 2 bases from J; junction bases left unmatched: 5. The CDR3 is 16 amino acids. The CDR3 DNA is TGTGCCAGCAGTGAAATGCGACTAGCGGGGCCCTACGAGCAGTACTTC. Translating gives CASSEMRLAGPYEQYF. Using reference TRBV2 and TRBJ2-7 for the parts outside the CDR3, the full variable domain is EPEVTQTPSHQVTQMGQEVILRCVPISNHLYFYWYRQILGQKVEFLVSFYNNEISEKSEIFDDQFSVERPDGSNFTLKIRSTKLEDSAMYFCASSEMRLAGPYEQYFGPGTRLTVT.

The chain links TRBV18 to TRBJ1-2, with D perhaps matching TRBD1 (6 bases). The CDR3 runs 15 residues. Germline V gene lookup returns CDR1 KGHSH and CDR2 LQKENI. Trimming stripped 2 bases from V and 5 bases from J, with 15 bases between. The CDR3 DNA is TGTGCCAGCTCACCAAGACAGGTTACCGGATATGGCTACACCTTC. It is translated as CASSPRQVTGYGYTF.

This rearrangement joins TRBV29-1 to TRBJ2-2; TRBD2 aligns across 14 bases. Trimming took 5 bases from V and 5 from J; bases not matched to a gene: 10. The CDR3 runs to 17 residues. The V gene's germline CDR1 is SQVTM and CDR2 ANQGSEA. Written as DNA, the CDR3 is TGCAGCGTTTTGACTAGCGGGGGGGCCGGCGGGACCGGGGAGCTGTTTTTT. This codes for CSVLTSGGAGGTGELFF.

The chain links TRBV3-1 (or the pseudogene TRBV3-2) to TRBJ1-3, with TRBD1 identical over 9 bases. The germline CDR1 and CDR2 sequences are LGHDT and YNNKEL (reference sequence). J lost 3 bases, V lost 4 bases, and 4 bases had no gene match. The CDR3 has 15 residues. The CDR3 DNA reads TGTGCCAGCAGCCGAACAGGGGGCCTTGGAAACACCATATATTTT. It specifies CASSRTGGLGNTIYF.

The V and J genes are TRBV29-1 and TRBJ2-3; TRBD2 matches 12 bases. CDR3 length equals 13 residues. Germline V gives CDR1 SQVTM, CDR2 ANQGSEA. Germline trimming cut 1 base from V and 9 bases from J; bases unmatched to any gene: 2. The CDR3 bases are TGCAGCGTTGAAGGTACTAGCGGGAGGACGCAGTATTTT. Its protein product is CSVEGTSGRTQYF.

This clone was observed a handful of times. The rearrangement links TRBV7-8 to TRBJ2-7; 15 bases fit TRBD2. V shed 1 base and J 4 bases; nucleotides not matched to a gene: 2. The CDR3 covers 16 residues. CDR1 is SGHVS, CDR2 FQNEAQ, per germline. CDR3 nucleotides: TGTGCCAGCAGCTTAGGGACTAGCGGGGGGGCGTACGAGCAGTACTTC. It yields the protein CASSLGTSGGAYEQYF.

V usage is TRBV10-2 and J usage is TRBJ2-3; 7 bases match TRBD2. Looked up from germline, CDR1 is WSHSY and CDR2 is SAAADI. The V gene end was trimmed by 6 bases and the J gene end by 5 bases; junction bases not matched to a gene: 8. This CDR3 spans 14 amino acids. In nucleotides, the CDR3 is TGCGCCAGCAGGGTCAGCGGGGCCGGAGATACGCAGTATTTT. Translation: CASRVSGAGDTQYF.

The J gene is TRBJ2-7, the V gene TRBV6-5; TRBD1 matches at 7 bases. The V gene's germline CDR1 is MNHEY and CDR2 SVGAGI. Trimming removed 6 bases from V and 2 bases from J; junction bases left unmatched: 4. CDR3 length: 13 residues. Written as DNA, the CDR3 is TGTGCCAGCAGGGACAGGCCTGCCTACGAGCAGTACTTC. Translating gives CASRDRPAYEQYF.

This clone was observed a few times. The V and J genes are TRBV4-2 and TRBJ2-2, with D tentatively TRBD2 (6 bases). The V gene's germline CDR1 is LGHNA and CDR2 YNFKEQ. CDR3 length: 16 amino acids. V lost 4 bases and J lost 6, with 18 bases in between. In DNA form, the CDR3 reads TGTGCCAGCAGCCCAACTATGGGACTGGGGGCCGGGGAGCTGTTTTTT. This gives the protein CASSPTMGLGAGELFF.

This chain joins TRBV27 and TRBJ1-1; no clear D gene. This CDR3 has 17 residues. Germline CDR1 reads MNHEY; CDR2 reads SMNVEV (reference sequence). Deletions cut 4 bases from V and 0 bases from J, with 18 bases between. DNA for the CDR3: TGTGCCAGCAGTTCCAAGTTGGGGAGGAAGGTGAACACTGAAGCTTTCTTT. It translates to CASSSKLGRKVNTEAFF.

This clone was seen a single time. The genes are TRBV7-9 and TRBJ1-2; a weak D match, TRBD1 (5 bases). This CDR3 is built from 13 residues. V shed 1 base and J shed 8 bases, with 11 bases lying between them. Germline lookup yields CDR1 SEHNR and CDR2 FQNEAQ (reference sequence). CDR3 DNA sequence: TGTGCCAGCAGCTTAGTGGGGCACCGAGGCTACACCTTC. Protein product: CASSLVGHRGYTF.

V is TRBV5-1 and J is TRBJ2-3; D is unresolved. The CDR3 is made up of 15 amino acids. V was pared by 0 bases and J by 2 bases, with 10 bases between. The germline V gene encodes CDR1 SGHRS and CDR2 YFSETQ. The CDR3 loop reads CASSLATGDTDTQYF. DNA for the CDR3: TGCGCCAGCAGCTTGGCCACGGGTGACACAGATACGCAGTATTTT.

The chain joins TRBV11-3 to TRBJ2-2; D possibly corresponds to TRBD2 (5 bases). Germline-derived CDR1 and CDR2 are SGHNT and YENEEA. V shed 5 bases and J shed 7 bases, with 11 bases lying between them. CDR3 length: 13 residues. The CDR3 region is CASSHTRGGELFF. In DNA, the CDR3 is TGTGCCAGCAGCCATACCCGGGGCGGGGAGCTGTTTTTT.

Comment on this clone: A read error may produce the germline difference seen at one junction end. The chain has TRBV4-1 and TRBJ2-3; D not resolved. The germline gives CDR1 MGHRA, CDR2 YSYEKL. The CDR3 is 13 amino acids. The CDR3 DNA reads TGCGCCAGCAGCAAAGAAACTCTCTCGGCGCAGTATTTT. Translated, it gives CASSKETLSAQYF.

This chain connects TRBV7-8 to TRBJ2-5, with D tentatively TRBD1 (5 bases). V dropped 4 bases and J dropped 4 bases, with 13 bases sitting between them. Germline CDR1 SGHVS, CDR2 FQNEAQ. The CDR3 has 14 residues. DNA of the CDR3: TGTGCCAGCAGCTCCCTGGCCAGGGTAGAGACCCAGTACTTC. Its protein product is CASSSLARVETQYF.

V and J are TRBV3-1 (or the pseudogene TRBV3-2) and TRBJ1-1; a weak D match, TRBD1 (5 bases). Trimming stripped 4 bases from V and 11 bases from J, with 14 bases between. This CDR3 has 12 amino acids. Germline V lookup: CDR1 LGHDT, CDR2 YNNKEL (reference sequence). CDR3 loop: CASSPEFGAAFF. In DNA, the CDR3 is TGTGCCAGCAGCCCCGAGTTTGGGGCCGCTTTCTTT.